The text below deals with one TCR beta chain. The data are from a study of blood T cell repertoires in COVID-19. In the study's own analysis: Amplifying reference gene primers gave estimates of nucleated cell counts. Data came from immunoSEQ multiplex PCR; TCRdb stores just in-frame clones and leaves some out. V, J and clone size derive from that table, while D and trimming were established from the DNA sequence. This repertoire shows around 500,000 clones, 75% to 90% found once; its top ten account for approximately 8%. Germline CDR1 reads WSHSY; CDR2 reads SAAADI. CDR3 length: 12 residues. The V and J ends lost 9 bases and 8 bases respectively, with 16 bases between them. The cohort comprised adults aged about 18 to 90 years residing in 20 to 30 US areas. Participants had their cohort set by participant-reported clinical history. The study counted Cohort 3 donors as recovered given two negative PCRs, clearance, or symptom resolution.

This rearrangement joins TRBV10-2 to TRBJ1-1, with D possibly being TRBD1 (6 bases). The receptor comes from a woman aged 55-70 years who had recovered from COVID-19. Sequenced input: PBMCs or T cells enriched from blood (not recorded which). CDR3 residues: CASGQGPYEAFF. CDR3 bases: TGCGCCAGTGGGCAGGGGCCCTACGAAGCTTTCTTT.